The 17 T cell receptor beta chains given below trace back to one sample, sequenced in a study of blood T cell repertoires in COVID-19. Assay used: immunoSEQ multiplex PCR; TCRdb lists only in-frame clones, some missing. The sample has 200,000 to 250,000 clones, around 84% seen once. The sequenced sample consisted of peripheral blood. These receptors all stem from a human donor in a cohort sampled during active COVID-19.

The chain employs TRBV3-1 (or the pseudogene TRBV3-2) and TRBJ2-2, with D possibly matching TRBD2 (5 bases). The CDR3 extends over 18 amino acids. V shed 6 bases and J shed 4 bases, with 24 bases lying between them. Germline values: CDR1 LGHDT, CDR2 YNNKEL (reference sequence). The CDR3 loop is CASRYKAFSANPTGELFF. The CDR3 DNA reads TGTGCCAGCAGGTACAAGGCGTTTAGCGCAAATCCCACCGGGGAGCTGTTTTTT.

CDR3 amino acids: CASSLGRTSGREETQYF. CDR3 coding DNA: TGTGCCAGCAGTTTAGGGAGGACTAGCGGGAGAGAAGAGACCCAGTACTTC. V is TRBV27 and J is TRBJ2-5, with 13 bases aligning to TRBD2. The CDR3 sequence is 17 residues long. The germline CDR1 and CDR2 sequences are MNHEY and SMNVEV (reference sequence). Losses at the gene ends were 2 bases for V and 3 bases for J; bases not matched to a gene: 6.

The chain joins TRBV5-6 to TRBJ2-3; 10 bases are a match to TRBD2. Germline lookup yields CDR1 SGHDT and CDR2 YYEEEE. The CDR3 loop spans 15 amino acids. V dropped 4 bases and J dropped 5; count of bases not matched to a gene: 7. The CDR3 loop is CASSEIAGGKDTQYF. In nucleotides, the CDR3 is TGTGCCAGCAGCGAAATAGCGGGAGGAAAAGATACGCAGTATTTT.

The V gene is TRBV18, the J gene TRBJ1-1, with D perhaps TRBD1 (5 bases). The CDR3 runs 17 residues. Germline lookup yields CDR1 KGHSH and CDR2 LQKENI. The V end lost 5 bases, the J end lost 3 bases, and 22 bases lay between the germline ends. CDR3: CASSSTHSAGRDTEAFF. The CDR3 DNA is TGTGCCAGCTCATCAACTCACTCTGCGGGGCGAGACACTGAAGCTTTCTTT.

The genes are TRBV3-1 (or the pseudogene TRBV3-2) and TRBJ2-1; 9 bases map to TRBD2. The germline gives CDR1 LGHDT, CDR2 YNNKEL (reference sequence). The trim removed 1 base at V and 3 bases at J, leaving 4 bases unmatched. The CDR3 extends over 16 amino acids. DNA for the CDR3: TGTGCCAGCAGCCAAGTTTTTAGCGGGAGCTACAATGAGCAGTTCTTC. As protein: CASSQVFSGSYNEQFF.

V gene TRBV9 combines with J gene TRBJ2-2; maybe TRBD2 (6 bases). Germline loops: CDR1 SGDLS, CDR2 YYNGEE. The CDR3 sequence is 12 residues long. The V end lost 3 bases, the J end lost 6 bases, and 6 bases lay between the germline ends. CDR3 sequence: CASSGGAGELFF. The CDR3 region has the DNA TGTGCCAGCAGCGGCGGGGCCGGGGAGCTGTTTTTT.

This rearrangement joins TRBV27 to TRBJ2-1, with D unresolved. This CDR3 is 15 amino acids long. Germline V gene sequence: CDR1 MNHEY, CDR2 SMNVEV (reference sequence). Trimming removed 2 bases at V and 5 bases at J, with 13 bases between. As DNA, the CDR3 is TGTGCCAGCAGTTTAAGTCGAGTGGGCAACAATGAGCAGTTCTTC. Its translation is CASSLSRVGNNEQFF.

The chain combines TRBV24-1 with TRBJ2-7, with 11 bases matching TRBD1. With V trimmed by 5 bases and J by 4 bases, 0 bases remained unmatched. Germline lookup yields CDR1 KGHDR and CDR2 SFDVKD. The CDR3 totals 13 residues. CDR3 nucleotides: TGTGCCACCAGTGGGGACAGGGGGTACGAGCAGTACTTC. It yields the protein CATSGDRGYEQYF.

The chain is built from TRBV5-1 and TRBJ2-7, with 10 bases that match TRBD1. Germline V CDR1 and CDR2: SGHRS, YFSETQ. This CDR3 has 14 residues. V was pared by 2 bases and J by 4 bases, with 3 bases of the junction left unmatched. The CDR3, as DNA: TGCGCCAGCAGCTTAAGGACAGGGGGGTACGAGCAGTACTTC. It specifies CASSLRTGGYEQYF.

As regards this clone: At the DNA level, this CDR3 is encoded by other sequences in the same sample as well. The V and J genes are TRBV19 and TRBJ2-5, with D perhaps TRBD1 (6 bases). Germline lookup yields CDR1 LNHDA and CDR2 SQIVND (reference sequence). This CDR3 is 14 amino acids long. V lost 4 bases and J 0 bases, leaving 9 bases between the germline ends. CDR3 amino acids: CASSNRAYQETQYF. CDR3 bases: TGTGCCAGTAGTAACAGGGCTTACCAAGAGACCCAGTACTTC. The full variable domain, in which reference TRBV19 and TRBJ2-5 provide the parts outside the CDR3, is DGGITQSPKYLFRKEGQNVTLSCEQNLNHDAMYWYRQDPGQGLRLIYYSQIVNDFQKGDIAEGYSVSREKKESFPLTVTSAQKNPTAFYLCASSNRAYQETQYFGPGTRLLVL.

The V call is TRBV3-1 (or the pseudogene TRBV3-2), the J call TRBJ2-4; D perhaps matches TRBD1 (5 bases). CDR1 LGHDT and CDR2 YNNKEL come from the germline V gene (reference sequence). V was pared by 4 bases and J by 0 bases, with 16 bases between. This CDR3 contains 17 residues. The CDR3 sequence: CASSRTGAHIAKNIQYF. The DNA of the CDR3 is TGTGCCAGCAGCCGAACAGGAGCTCACATAGCCAAAAACATTCAGTACTTC.

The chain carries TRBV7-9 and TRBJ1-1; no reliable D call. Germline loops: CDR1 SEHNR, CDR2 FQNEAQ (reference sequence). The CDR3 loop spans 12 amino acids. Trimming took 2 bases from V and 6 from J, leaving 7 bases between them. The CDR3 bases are TGTGCCAGCAGCTTAAGTCGGGCTGAAGCTTTCTTT. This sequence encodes CASSLSRAEAFF.

In DNA, the CDR3 is TGTGCCAGCAGTTTACCCCAGGGGGAAGGGGTCTACGAGCAGTACTTC. It specifies CASSLPQGEGVYEQYF. The chain links TRBV28 to TRBJ2-7; 7 bases align to TRBD1. The CDR3 is 16 amino acids. The V segment lost 2 bases and the J segment 3 bases; nucleotides outside the gene matches: 10. Per germline, CDR1 MDHEN and CDR2 SYDVKM. Full variable domain (rest looked up from reference TRBV28 and TRBJ2-7): DVKVTQSSRYLVKRTGEKVFLECVQDMDHENMFWYRQDPGLGLRLIYFSYDVKMKEKGDIPEGYSVSREKKERFSLILESASTNQTSMYLCASSLPQGEGVYEQYFGPGTRLTVT.

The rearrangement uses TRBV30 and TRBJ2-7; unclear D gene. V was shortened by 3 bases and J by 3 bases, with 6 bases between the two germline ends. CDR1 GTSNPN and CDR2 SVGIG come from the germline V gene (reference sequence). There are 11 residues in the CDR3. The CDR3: CAWRGSYEQYF. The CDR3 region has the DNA TGTGCCTGGAGGGGCAGCTACGAGCAGTACTTC.

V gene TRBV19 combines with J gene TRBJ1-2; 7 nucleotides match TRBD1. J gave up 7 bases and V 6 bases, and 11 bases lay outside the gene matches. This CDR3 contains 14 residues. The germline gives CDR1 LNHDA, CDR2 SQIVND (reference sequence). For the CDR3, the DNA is TGTGCCAGTAGCGGACAGGCGAAACTATTTGGCTACACCTTC. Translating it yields CASSGQAKLFGYTF.

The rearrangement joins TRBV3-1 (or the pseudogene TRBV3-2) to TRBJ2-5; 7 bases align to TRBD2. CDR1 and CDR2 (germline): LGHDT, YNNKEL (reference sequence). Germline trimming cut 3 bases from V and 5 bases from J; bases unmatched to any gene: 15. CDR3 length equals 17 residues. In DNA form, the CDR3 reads TGTGCCAGCAGCCACTTCGGGCAGGGTAGCGGGTGGGAGACCCAGTACTTC. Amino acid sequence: CASSHFGQGSGWETQYF.

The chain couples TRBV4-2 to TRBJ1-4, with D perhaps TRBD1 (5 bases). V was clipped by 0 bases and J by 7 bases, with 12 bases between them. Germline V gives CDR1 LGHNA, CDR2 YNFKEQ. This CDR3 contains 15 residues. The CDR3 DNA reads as TGTGCCAGCAGCCAAGAGGGGGGTGTCGGTGAAAAACTGTTTTTT. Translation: CASSQEGGVGEKLFF.